The 7 T cell receptor beta chains below come from one sample, sequenced in a study of CD8+CD57+ T cells in acquired aplastic anemia. Profiles of TCR beta VDJ and CDR3 were generated from a genomic DNA template. TCRdb reanalysed the reads using MiXCR and keeps one entry per CDR3 protein. Found here are 180,000 or so distinct CDR3 sequences, 46% of them singletons; the top ten hold roughly 3%. Sequenced material: sorted CD4+, CD8+, or CD8+CD57+ T cells (not recorded which) from PBMCs. The receptors come from a human donor in good health.

This clonotype was detected many times. The chain has TRBV20-1 and TRBJ2-5; TRBD2 is a possible D gene (6 bases). V gave up 6 bases and J gave up 3 bases, with 14 bases separating them. The CDR3 covers 13 residues. Germline V gene lookup returns CDR1 DFQATT and CDR2 SNEGSKA (reference sequence). As DNA, the CDR3 is TGCAGTGCACCCGGGACTGGGAAAGAGACCCAGTACTTC. Translated, it gives CSAPGTGKETQYF.

Ten or more counts support this clonotype. The rearrangement links TRBV2 to TRBJ2-2; 8 nucleotides agree with TRBD1. The CDR3 contains 14 residues. The junction had 3 bases not matched to a gene; V was cut back by 8 bases and J by 1 base. Germline V gene sequence: CDR1 SNHLY, CDR2 FYNNEI. CDR3 in amino acids: CASAGQVNTGELFF. As DNA, the CDR3 is TGTGCCAGCGCGGGACAGGTGAACACCGGGGAGCTGTTTTTT. The entire variable domain, with the rest obtained from reference TRBV2 and TRBJ2-2, is as follows: EPEVTQTPSHQVTQMGQEVILRCVPISNHLYFYWYRQILGQKVEFLVSFYNNEISEKSEIFDDQFSVERPDGSNFTLKIRSTKLEDSAMYFCASAGQVNTGELFFGEGSRLTVL.

This clonotype was recorded many times. The V gene is TRBV20-1, the J gene TRBJ2-1; D possibly corresponds to TRBD2 (5 bases). Germline V gives CDR1 DFQATT, CDR2 SNEGSKA (reference sequence). V was trimmed by 3 bases and J by 2 bases, leaving 17 bases between them. The CDR3 runs to 16 residues. The CDR3 region has the DNA TGCAGTGCTAGGGCGGGTTCGTCGACGGCCTACAATGAGCAGTTCTTC. Its translation: CSARAGSSTAYNEQFF.

The chain is built from TRBV19 and TRBJ2-2, with D unclear. The V end lost 4 bases, the J end lost 5 bases, and 8 bases lay between the germline ends. CDR3 length equals 13 residues. Germline assignment: CDR1 LNHDA and CDR2 SQIVND (reference sequence). This CDR3 is CASSTTPTGELFF. The DNA of the CDR3 is TGTGCCAGTAGTACGACACCTACCGGGGAGCTGTTTTTT.

The DNA of the CDR3 is TGCGCCAGCAGCCAAACGACAGGGGGCCCAGATACGCAGTATTTT. Protein: CASSQTTGGPDTQYF. V gene TRBV10-1 combines with J gene TRBJ2-3; 10 nucleotides line up with TRBD1. This CDR3 is built from 15 residues. The V gene end was trimmed by 6 bases and the J gene end by 4 bases; junction bases not matched to a gene: 7. Germline CDR1 and CDR2: WNHNN and SYGVQD (reference sequence).

The gene calls are TRBV14 and TRBJ2-1; TRBD2 matches at 16 bases. Germline V gives CDR1 SGHDN, CDR2 FVKESK. The junction had 10 bases not matched to a gene; V was cut back by 4 bases and J by 1 base. CDR3 length: 20 amino acids. CDR3 amino acids: CASSPGLAGGPSSSYNEQFF. Here the CDR3 DNA reads TGTGCCAGCAGCCCGGGACTAGCGGGAGGGCCGTCTAGTTCCTACAATGAGCAGTTCTTC.

This clonotype was seen more than once but under ten times. The chain links TRBV20-1 to TRBJ2-7; 11 nucleotides match TRBD2. Trimming took 3 bases from V and 3 from J; bases not matched to a gene: 4. The V gene's germline CDR1 is DFQATT and CDR2 SNEGSKA (reference sequence). CDR3 length: 14 residues. This CDR3 reads CSASPSGGNYEQYF. DNA for the CDR3: TGCAGTGCTAGCCCTAGCGGGGGGAACTACGAGCAGTACTTC.